This T cell receptor (beta chain) was sequenced for a study of shared clonotypes between healthy human individuals. The CDR3 sequence is 15 residues long. The germline gives CDR1 SGHTA, CDR2 FQGNSA. In regard to this clone: The antigen is unknown.

Sequencing was performed with immunoSEQ multiplex PCR; in TCRdb, only in-frame clones are kept and a portion is missing. The sample has 450,000 to 600,000 clones, approximately 85% seen once. General study findings and limits: The genetic and exposure-history diversity represented was limited by few donors. Sampling covered blood only; tissue repertoires likely differ.

Those who donated, Caucasian adults without exception, all lived in Nashville, Tennessee. This receptor was obtained from a woman aged 40-49 years in good health. Some clones in this sample may be carry-over from other donors' samples. The sample comprised PBMCs. The chain combines TRBV7-2 with TRBJ2-5, with D possibly matching TRBD2 (6 bases). The tail of the sequence fits TRBJ2-7 better, so the J call may be wrong. The CDR3 nucleotides read TGTGCCAGCAGCCCCGTAGTGGGGGGTCCCTACGAGCAGTACTTC. Its translation: CASSPVVGGPYEQYF.